Below are 6 T cell receptor beta chains sequenced from a single sample in a study of vaccination effects on CD4 cells after COVID-19. Antigen-specific CD4+ T cells were first expanded with viral peptide pools by the ViraFEST assay and only then sequenced. At the end of nine to ten days of culture, CD4+ T cells were isolated. Prior SARS-CoV-2 infection was absent in the vaccine recipients, as shown by negative nucleocapsid antibodies. Their antigens remain unidentified. Some clones are missing from TCRdb's copy, which holds only in-frame ones; the method was immunoSEQ multiplex PCR. Among 35,000 to 50,000 clones listed, around 70% were seen once. The sequencing used CD4+ T cells from PBMCs cultured with HCoV-OC43 spike peptides, collected before COVID-19 vaccination. Described subset: HCoV-OC43 spike overlapping peptide pool stimulation. The origin of the receptors is a human donor who received a COVID-19 vaccine.

The chain links TRBV18 to TRBJ2-1; TRBD2 is a possible D gene (6 bases). The germline V gene has CDR1 KGHSH and CDR2 LQKENI. The CDR3 loop spans 16 amino acids. Deletions cut 3 bases from V and 8 bases from J, with 20 bases between. CDR3 loop: CASSPGAGNPGDEQFF. The CDR3 DNA is TGTGCCAGCTCACCGGGAGCCGGGAACCCGGGGGATGAGCAGTTCTTC.

V is TRBV18 and J is TRBJ2-7; 10 nucleotides match TRBD2. J was trimmed by 2 bases and V by 3 bases; bases with no gene match: 4. The CDR3 length is 15 residues. CDR1 and CDR2 (germline): KGHSH, LQKENI. The CDR3 sequence: CASSPASGGPYEQYF. The CDR3 coding sequence is TGTGCCAGCTCACCTGCTAGCGGGGGCCCCTACGAGCAGTACTTC.

The sample holds many counts of this clone. The chain carries TRBV30 and TRBJ1-2; D is possibly TRBD1 (6 bases). Germline assignment: CDR1 GTSNPN and CDR2 SVGIG (reference sequence). This CDR3 region has 12 residues. V gave up 3 bases and J gave up 7 bases, with 12 bases separating them. CDR3 coding DNA: TGTGCCTGGAGGGTTGGGGGCGGTGGCTACACCTTC. It specifies CAWRVGGGGYTF. Combining the CDR3 with reference TRBV30 and TRBJ1-2 gives the whole variable domain SQTIHQWPATLVQPVGSPLSLECTVEGTSNPNLYWYRQAAGRGLQLLFYSVGIGQISSEVPQNLSASRPQDRQFILSSKKLLLSDSGFYLCAWRVGGGGYTFGSGTRLTVV.

V usage is TRBV24-1 and J usage is TRBJ2-1; 9 nucleotides agree with TRBD2. Germline V CDR1 and CDR2: KGHDR, SFDVKD. This CDR3 is built from 18 residues. J lost 5 bases, V lost 4 bases, and 14 bases had no gene match. The CDR3: CATSDTALGSGSDNEQFF. The CDR3 nucleotides read TGTGCCACCAGTGACACCGCCCTCGGTAGCGGGAGCGACAATGAGCAGTTCTTC.

The CDR3 nucleotides are TGTGCCAGCAGCTTAGTGGGAGGGAGCTCCTACAATGAGCAGTTCTTC. It encodes CASSLVGGSSYNEQFF. V and J are TRBV7-9 and TRBJ2-1, with TRBD2 matching 7 bases. CDR3 length: 16 amino acids. Germline trimming cut 1 base from V and 0 bases from J; bases unmatched to any gene: 3. Germline V CDR1 and CDR2: SEHNR, FQNEAQ (reference sequence).

This clone was recorded a few times. The chain recombines TRBV19 with TRBJ2-7; TRBD1 or TRBD2 may be the D gene (5 bases each). CDR3 length: 14 residues. CDR1 is LNHDA, CDR2 SQIVND, per germline (reference sequence). The germline V and J ends were trimmed by 5 bases and 0 bases, with 11 bases remaining between them. In DNA form, the CDR3 reads TGTGCCAGTAGTGTCGGGGACCACTCCTACGAGCAGTACTTC. Residues: CASSVGDHSYEQYF.